The 10 T cell receptor beta chains in this list originate from one sample, sequenced in a study of cytomegalovirus exposure and HLA in healthy donors. The PCR was carried out with 60 Vbeta primers and 13 Jbeta primers. The assay was immunoSEQ multiplex PCR, and TCRdb's table has in-frame clones only and misses some. The sample contains around 200,000 clones, approximately 80% of which appear only once. The specimen was PBMCs. Receptors were obtained from a woman between 50 and 59 years old in good health and CMV-seronegative.

This sequence joins TRBV5-1 and TRBJ2-7; weak D call: TRBD1 (6 bases). Per germline, CDR1 SGHRS and CDR2 YFSETQ. Trimming cost V 4 bases and J 0 bases, with 8 bases left between them. The CDR3 contains 13 residues. The DNA for the CDR3 is TGCGCCAGCAGCGGGGACAACTCCTACGAGCAGTACTTC. Its protein product is CASSGDNSYEQYF.

The rearrangement uses TRBV19 and TRBJ1-1; 8 bases are a match to TRBD1. The V and J ends lost 5 bases and 0 bases, in that order; junction bases with no gene match: 2. CDR1 is LNHDA, CDR2 SQIVND, per germline (reference sequence). The length of the CDR3 is 14 residues. CDR3 nucleotides: TGTGCCAGTAGTGCAGGGGGCTTGAACACTGAAGCTTTCTTT. Amino acids: CASSAGGLNTEAFF.

The J gene is TRBJ1-1, the V gene TRBV7-3; D is perhaps TRBD1 (5 bases). The CDR3 is made up of 17 amino acids. Germline values: CDR1 SGHTA, CDR2 FQGTGA. V lost 4 bases to trimming and J lost 4 bases, with 22 bases between them. For the CDR3, the DNA is TGTGCCAGCAGCTCCCAGTCGGGGACTCTGGTGCCCACTGAAGCTTTCTTT. This translates into CASSSQSGTLVPTEAFF.

The V gene is TRBV2, the J gene TRBJ2-7, with no clear D. Germline lookup yields CDR1 SNHLY and CDR2 FYNNEI. The CDR3 contains 14 residues. Trimming removed 5 bases from V and 1 base from J, with 12 bases in between. The CDR3 coding sequence is TGTGCCAGCAGTACACCGTCTGAATCCTACGAGCAGTACTTC. The encoded protein is CASSTPSESYEQYF.

V and J are TRBV6-5 and TRBJ2-1, with 8 bases fitting TRBD1. Germline-derived CDR1 and CDR2 are MNHEY and SVGAGI. The CDR3 contains 13 residues. The J segment lost 10 bases and the V segment lost 6 bases, leaving 8 bases of the junction unmatched. CDR3 sequence: CASSSGTGREQFF. In DNA form, the CDR3 reads TGTGCCAGCAGCTCCGGGACAGGCCGGGAGCAGTTCTTC.

This chain links TRBV6-5 with TRBJ2-7, with 7 bases lining up with TRBD1. The V and J ends lost 6 bases and 4 bases, in that order; junction bases with no gene match: 6. There are 13 residues in the CDR3. Germline V gene sequence: CDR1 MNHEY, CDR2 SVGAGI. CDR3 sequence (DNA): TGTGCCAGCAGCCTCGGGACAGAGTACGAGCAGTACTTC. Protein: CASSLGTEYEQYF.

The J gene is TRBJ2-6, the V gene TRBV5-4, with 10 bases matching TRBD1. This CDR3 is built from 18 residues. Germline CDR1 SGHNT, CDR2 YYREEE (reference sequence). The V gene end was trimmed by 1 base and the J gene end by 1 base; junction bases not matched to a gene: 5. The CDR3 region is CASSLPGTGASGANVLTF. The CDR3 DNA reads TGTGCCAGCAGCTTGCCAGGGACAGGGGCGTCTGGGGCCAACGTCCTGACTTTC.

The chain is built from TRBV28 and TRBJ1-2; D is possibly TRBD1 (5 bases). Germline lookup yields CDR1 MDHEN and CDR2 SYDVKM. The germline V and J ends were trimmed by 3 bases and 2 bases, with 7 bases remaining between them. CDR3 length: 13 residues. The CDR3 bases are TGTGCCAGCAGTTTGACAGACAACTATGGCTACACCTTC. This codes for CASSLTDNYGYTF.

The rearrangement links TRBV4-3 to TRBJ2-7; possible D gene TRBD2, 7 bases. V was clipped by 0 bases and J by 4 bases, with 19 bases between them. Germline-derived CDR1 and CDR2 are LGHNA and YSLEER. The CDR3 runs to 17 residues. This CDR3 is CASSQDWGGANIYEQYF. The CDR3 nucleotides read TGCGCCAGCAGCCAAGATTGGGGGGGGGCGAATATTTACGAGCAGTACTTC.

This rearrangement joins TRBV28 to TRBJ2-5; TRBD2 matches at 11 bases. CDR3 length equals 14 residues. The V segment lost 10 bases and the J segment 5 bases; nucleotides outside the gene matches: 9. CDR1 MDHEN and CDR2 SYDVKM come from the germline V gene. Written as DNA, the CDR3 is TGTGCCACGGGGGTAGCGGGGGGGCGTGAGACCCAGTACTTC. Its translation: CATGVAGGRETQYF.